This T cell receptor beta chain is from a study of blood T cell repertoires in COVID-19. Study-wide background: COVID-19 samples, acute and convalescent, were from the United States, Italy and Spain. PBMCs, B-cell-depleted T cells, or T cells provided the cDNA or gDNA that made up the material.

Donors were grouped by their self-reported clinical history. Clones were read by immunoSEQ multiplex PCR, and TCRdb kept only the in-frame ones, dropping some. The data contain around 420,000 clones, around 90% of them singletons. The source is a woman aged 40 to 50 with acute COVID-19. The specimen sequenced was PBMCs or T cells enriched from blood (not recorded which).

CDR3 in DNA: TGTGCCAGCACACTAGCGGGGGGCACAGATACGCAGTATTTT. Amino acid sequence: CASTLAGGTDTQYF. The rearrangement uses TRBV2 and TRBJ2-3; TRBD2 aligns across 11 bases. Germline CDR1 and CDR2: SNHLY and FYNNEI. The CDR3 spans 14 residues. The J segment lost 1 base and the V segment lost 7 bases, leaving 1 base of the junction unmatched.